Shown below are 18 T cell receptor beta chains from a single sample sequenced in a study of beta chain features in type 1 diabetes. Whole-study findings and limits: People with Type 1 diabetes carried modestly yet significantly shorter TCRB CDR3s in all four CD4+ subsets.

Their specific antigens are unknown. The entirety of the isolated RNA underwent reverse transcription, so expressed TCRB transcripts were sequenced. The assay was immunoSEQ multiplex PCR, and TCRdb's table has in-frame clones only and misses some. The repertoire has roughly 100,000 clones, about 26% of them found once; the top ten carry 0.5% to 0.6%. The specimen sequenced was central memory CD4+ T cells from blood. All receptors come from a young woman with type 1 diabetes.

The genes are TRBV19 and TRBJ2-1; 8 positions agree with TRBD2. This CDR3 has 15 residues. Germline lookup yields CDR1 LNHDA and CDR2 SQIVND (reference sequence). V dropped 1 base and J dropped 12; count of bases not matched to a gene: 11. CDR3 nucleotide sequence: TGTGCCAGTAGTATAGGGACGACTAGCGCTAAGTGGCAGTTCTTC. Translated, it gives CASSIGTTSAKWQFF.

The chain has TRBV28 and TRBJ1-2; TRBD1 is a possible D gene (6 bases). V was pared by 4 bases and J by 3 bases, with 15 bases between. The CDR3 sequence is 15 residues long. The V gene's germline CDR1 is MDHEN and CDR2 SYDVKM. The CDR3 region is CASSSPRGGDYGYTF. CDR3 in DNA: TGTGCCAGCAGTTCCCCGAGGGGGGGTGACTATGGCTACACCTTC.

The chain recombines TRBV9 with TRBJ1-1; D is possibly TRBD1 (5 bases). Germline loops: CDR1 SGDLS, CDR2 YYNGEE. The V end was cut by 7 bases, the J end by 0 bases, with 16 bases between. The CDR3 length is 15 residues. This CDR3 reads CASGRQGIMNTEAFF. The CDR3 coding sequence is TGTGCCAGCGGGCGGCAGGGTATTATGAACACTGAAGCTTTCTTT.

The CDR3 loop reads CASSKKGQGAAYEQYF. DNA for the CDR3: TGTGCCAGCAGCAAAAAGGGGCAAGGGGCGGCCTACGAGCAGTACTTC. The V gene is TRBV21-1, the J gene TRBJ2-7; TRBD1, the table's D call, was not compared with the DNA. TRBV21-1 is noted as a pseudogene. The CDR3 has 16 residues.

This clone occurred a few times. The chain has TRBV2 and TRBJ2-5; D is unresolved. The CDR3 covers 14 residues. Germline assignment: CDR1 SNHLY and CDR2 FYNNEI. V shed 10 bases and J shed 3 bases, with 18 bases lying between them. The CDR3 is CAIPGGRREETQYF. The DNA for the CDR3 is TGTGCCATCCCCGGCGGTAGACGGGAAGAGACCCAGTACTTC. Full variable domain (remainder filled in from reference TRBV2 and TRBJ2-5): EPEVTQTPSHQVTQMGQEVILRCVPISNHLYFYWYRQILGQKVEFLVSFYNNEISEKSEIFDDQFSVERPDGSNFTLKIRSTKLEDSAMYFCAIPGGRREETQYFGPGTRLLVL.

The chain employs TRBV30 and TRBJ2-7; 9 bases are a match to TRBD1. Unmatched junction bases numbered 4, after V lost 0 bases and J lost 4 bases. The CDR3 has 14 residues. The germline V gene has CDR1 GTSNPN and CDR2 SVGIG (reference sequence). The DNA for the CDR3 is TGTGCCTGGAGTGTAGGGACAGGGAAGTACGAGCAGTACTTC. Translating it yields CAWSVGTGKYEQYF.

This clone was recorded once. This chain uses TRBV2 with TRBJ1-2, with D unclear. Germline CDR1 and CDR2: SNHLY and FYNNEI. CDR3 length: 16 residues. The V end was cut by 2 bases, the J end by 2 bases, with 15 bases between. CDR3 nucleotides: TGTGCCAGCAGTGAAACGGGGTCTCCGGGGAACTATGGCTACACCTTC. Translating gives CASSETGSPGNYGYTF.

This clone has more than one count but fewer than ten. The V call is TRBV2, the J call TRBJ1-5; D is undetermined. Germline V CDR1 and CDR2: SNHLY, FYNNEI. The CDR3 totals 15 residues. Trimming stripped 3 bases from V and 0 bases from J, with 9 bases between. The DNA of the CDR3 is TGTGCCAGCAGTGACCGGTCCTTTAGCAATCAGCCCCAGCATTTT. Translated, it gives CASSDRSFSNQPQHF. Filled out from reference TRBV2 and TRBJ1-5, the complete variable domain reads EPEVTQTPSHQVTQMGQEVILRCVPISNHLYFYWYRQILGQKVEFLVSFYNNEISEKSEIFDDQFSVERPDGSNFTLKIRSTKLEDSAMYFCASSDRSFSNQPQHFGDGTRLSIL.

This clone was seen a handful of times. CDR3 protein: CASSLEGTSGWADTQYF. CDR3 bases: TGTGCCAGCAGCTTAGAGGGGACTAGCGGATGGGCGGATACGCAGTATTTT. The chain links TRBV7-2 to TRBJ2-3, with 11 bases fitting TRBD2. Germline V CDR1 and CDR2: SGHTA, FQGNSA. The CDR3 contains 17 residues. With V trimmed by 1 base and J by 6 bases, 9 bases remained unmatched.

This clone was seen only a few times. The chain uses TRBV4-3 and TRBJ1-1; D not certain. This CDR3 is built from 15 residues. The ends were cut back, 4 bases at V and 3 bases at J, with 15 bases in the middle. Germline assignment: CDR1 LGHNA and CDR2 YSLEER. Here the CDR3 reads CASSLHDGADTEAFF. The CDR3 nucleotides are TGCGCCAGCAGCCTTCACGACGGAGCGGACACTGAAGCTTTCTTT.

This chain joins TRBV28 and TRBJ2-7; tentatively, D is TRBD1 (6 bases). Between the trimmed V and J ends, which lost 7 bases and 4 bases, there was a span of 17 bases. Germline V gives CDR1 MDHEN, CDR2 SYDVKM. The CDR3 totals 14 residues. This chain's CDR3 is CASTLGGDPYEQYF. The CDR3 DNA reads as TGTGCCAGCACCTTAGGGGGAGACCCTTACGAGCAGTACTTC.

The chain employs TRBV6-5 and TRBJ1-5; maybe TRBD1 (6 bases). The germline CDR1 and CDR2 sequences are MNHEY and SVGAGI. V lost 2 bases to trimming and J lost 5 bases, with 10 bases between them. This CDR3 spans 14 amino acids. CDR3 DNA sequence: TGTGCCAGCAGTTACGAACAGGGAGATCAGCCCCAGCATTTT. Its protein is CASSYEQGDQPQHF.

This CDR3 reads CASSYNRDQPQHF. The CDR3 DNA reads as TGTGCCAGCAGTTACAACAGGGATCAGCCCCAGCATTTT. This chain joins TRBV6-6 and TRBJ1-5; possibly TRBD1 for D (6 bases). The CDR3 runs to 13 residues. From germline, CDR1 is MNHNY and CDR2 SVGAGI (reference sequence). The V and J ends lost 2 bases and 5 bases respectively, with 7 bases between them.

The chain joins TRBV28 to TRBJ1-4; D is uncertain. The V end was cut by 5 bases, the J end by 8 bases, with 15 bases between. This CDR3 region has 14 residues. Germline-derived CDR1 and CDR2 are MDHEN and SYDVKM. CDR3 nucleotides: TGTGCCAGCAGTCGCGTCCCGGACTGGGAAAAACTGTTTTTT. Amino acid sequence: CASSRVPDWEKLFF.

This clone was counted only a few times. The chain uses TRBV10-3 and TRBJ2-1, with D perhaps TRBD2 (5 bases). V was pared by 2 bases and J by 4 bases, with 6 bases between. This CDR3 has 13 amino acids. The germline gives CDR1 ENHRY, CDR2 SYGVKD. The CDR3 nucleotides read TGTGCCATCAGTGAGACTAGATACAATGAGCAGTTCTTC. This gives the protein CAISETRYNEQFF.

This rearrangement joins TRBV4-3 to TRBJ2-3; 10 bases fit TRBD1. The germline CDR1 and CDR2 sequences are LGHNA and YSLEER. The CDR3 is 19 amino acids. The trim removed 2 bases at V and 2 bases at J, leaving 13 bases unmatched. CDR3: CASSQTLPGTGVITDTQYF. CDR3 nucleotide sequence: TGCGCCAGCAGCCAAACGCTCCCCGGGACAGGGGTGATCACAGATACGCAGTATTTT.

The rearrangement joins TRBV4-3 to TRBJ2-2; D uncertain. The germline V and J ends were trimmed by 0 bases and 7 bases, with 9 bases remaining between them. Germline CDR1 and CDR2: LGHNA and YSLEER. This CDR3 is 14 amino acids long. The CDR3 protein is CASSQETRIGELFF. In DNA, the CDR3 is TGCGCCAGCAGCCAAGAAACCAGGATCGGGGAGCTGTTTTTT.

This chain joins TRBV30 and TRBJ2-3; the match to TRBD1 covers 9 bases. The CDR3 is 13 residues long. V dropped 7 bases and J dropped 2; count of bases not matched to a gene: 4. Germline assignment: CDR1 GTSNPN and CDR2 SVGIG (reference sequence). This chain's CDR3 is CASQGAYTDTQYF. The DNA for the CDR3 is TGTGCCTCACAGGGGGCTTACACAGATACGCAGTATTTT.